This T cell receptor beta chain was captured by sequencing in a study of cytomegalovirus exposure and HLA in healthy donors. The germline V gene encodes CDR1 SGDLS and CDR2 YYNGEE. Trimming removed 10 bases at V and 4 bases at J, with 12 bases between. The CDR3 is 12 residues long. It was healthy bone marrow donors who served as donors. Study results and limitations: Cytomegalovirus status was reportedly diagnosed by the classifier with high sensitivity and specificity. A missense DCLRE1C variant was associated with V- and J-gene trimming of TCR beta chains in a later analysis, and an independent cohort replicated the association.

This clone was counted a single time. Its matching antigen is unknown. The study ran its PCR with 60 Vbeta and 13 Jbeta primers. The protocol was immunoSEQ multiplex PCR, while the TCRdb copy is restricted to in-frame clones and leaves out a portion. The sample records roughly 150,000 clones, about four fifths being singletons. V is TRBV9 and J is TRBJ1-5, with no clear D. The origin of this receptor is a man between 25 and 39 years old in good health and CMV-seronegative. Material for sequencing was PBMCs. Here the CDR3 DNA reads TGTGCCGGGGAGAGAAGAAATCAGCCCCAGCATTTT. Translated: CAGERRNQPQHF.